The clone carrying this T cell receptor (beta chain) occurred many times. Its antigen is not known. V gave up 1 base and J gave up 4 bases; unmatched junction bases: 2. Germline V CDR1 and CDR2: LGHDT, YNNKEL (reference sequence). The CDR3 length is 14 residues. PBMCs were collected from an approximately 9.3 ml volume of fresh peripheral blood. This sample is part of a study of T cells in Graves' hyperthyroidism and ophthalmopathy. General study points: A 13 V-J signature model discriminated ophthalmopathy versus stable hyperthyroidism. Blood also showed most of the thyroid clonotypes that were expanded above 0.001. It was a median approximately six months before onset that the model predicted ophthalmopathy.

Template material for amplifying TCR beta CDR3 regions consisted of RNA transcripts. Carried out on the TCR CDR3, a first-round RT-PCR used the HTBI primer set. TCRdb redid the calling of the multiplex PCR reads with MiXCR, one entry per CDR3 protein. The top ten clones hold 40% to 45% of a sample with approximately 400,000 distinct CDR3 sequences, around a sixth of them seen once. The sample taken for sequencing was blood. The V gene is TRBV3-1, the J gene TRBJ2-5; 8 nucleotides match TRBD2. This receptor was identified in a young man with Graves' ophthalmopathy. As DNA, the CDR3 is TGTGCCAGCAGCCAAGTCCGGGGGGGAGAGACCCAGTACTTC. Translation: CASSQVRGGETQYF.